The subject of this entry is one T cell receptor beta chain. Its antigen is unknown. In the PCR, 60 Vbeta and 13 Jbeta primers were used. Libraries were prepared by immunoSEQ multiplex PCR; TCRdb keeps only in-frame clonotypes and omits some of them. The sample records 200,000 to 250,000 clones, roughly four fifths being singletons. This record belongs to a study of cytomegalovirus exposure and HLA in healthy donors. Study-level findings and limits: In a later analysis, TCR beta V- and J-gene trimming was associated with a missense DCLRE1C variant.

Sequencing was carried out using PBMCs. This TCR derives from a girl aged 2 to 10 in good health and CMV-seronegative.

This CDR3 is CATGQGGYNEQFF. CDR3 bases: TGTGCCACCGGACAGGGAGGGTACAATGAGCAGTTCTTC. This chain connects TRBV25-1 to TRBJ2-1; a weak D match, TRBD1 (8 bases). Deletions cut 10 bases from V and 4 bases from J, with 14 bases between. This CDR3 comprises 13 residues. Germline V gives CDR1 MGHDK, CDR2 SYGVNS. The full variable domain, in which reference TRBV25-1 and TRBJ2-1 provide the parts outside the CDR3, is EADIYQTPRYLVIGTGKKITLECSQTMGHDKMYWYQQDPGMELHLIHYSYGVNSTEKGDLSSESTVSRIRTEHFPLTLESARPSHTSQYLCATGQGGYNEQFFGPGTRLTVL.